The sequence of this T cell receptor beta chain was determined in a study of cytomegalovirus exposure and HLA in healthy donors. Study-level results: Prior analysis indicated that the majority of TCR beta V segments exhibited productivity approximately 87% or approximately 30% of the time.

The PCR employed 60 Vbeta primers together with 13 Jbeta primers. Only in-frame clones appear in the TCRdb table, and some are missing; sequencing was by immunoSEQ multiplex PCR. In all, the sample yields about 170,000 clones. The CDR3 has 18 residues. Germline V gene sequence: CDR1 SGDLS, CDR2 YYNGEE. The V and J ends lost 4 bases and 3 bases, in that order; junction bases with no gene match: 11. On this clone itself: The antigen is unknown.

This receptor was taken from a woman under 30 in good health and CMV-seropositive. Sequencing input: PBMCs. This sequence joins TRBV9 and TRBJ2-1, with 12 bases aligning to TRBD2. Written as DNA, the CDR3 is TGTGCCAGCAGCCATACTTCTAGCGGGGGGGCCCTCTACAATGAGCAGTTCTTC. Translating gives CASSHTSSGGALYNEQFF.